These 28 T cell receptor beta chains came from one sample sequenced in a study of T cell repertoires in cytomegalovirus infection. TCRdb ran MiXCR on the reads and lists one entry per CDR3 protein. The sample holds some 220,000 distinct CDR3 sequences, about 5.9% seen once. Source material: PBMCs. These receptors were obtained from a human donor in good health (CMV status not recorded). Some clones in this sample may be carry-over from other donors' samples.

This clonotype was picked up many times. The V and J genes are TRBV9 and TRBJ2-3, with a possible D match to TRBD2 (5 bases). Looked up from germline, CDR1 is SGDLS and CDR2 is YYNGEE. The CDR3 totals 14 residues. Trimming pared 2 bases from V and 2 bases from J, leaving 9 bases between. CDR3 residues: CASSVGENTDTQYF. The CDR3 DNA sequence: TGTGCCAGCAGCGTGGGAGAGAACACAGATACGCAGTATTTT.

This rearrangement joins TRBV6-1 to TRBJ2-2, with 9 bases that match TRBD2. Germline-derived CDR1 and CDR2 are MNHNS and SASEGT. This CDR3 spans 15 amino acids. V lost 4 bases to trimming and J lost 6 bases; unmatched junction nucleotides: 6. CDR3 DNA sequence: TGTGCCAGCAGTGTACAGGGCGGGGGGGCCGGGGAGCTGTTTTTT. Translated, it gives CASSVQGGGAGELFF.

This clonotype was recorded many times. The chain uses TRBV5-5 and TRBJ2-5, with 9 bases identical to TRBD1. From germline, CDR1 is SGHKS and CDR2 YYEKEE (reference sequence). The CDR3 has 18 residues. V lost 3 bases and J lost 3; bases outside the gene matches: 15. The CDR3 region is CASSSRYRDRVVEETQYF. The CDR3 DNA is TGTGCCAGCAGCTCACGTTACCGGGACAGGGTAGTTGAAGAGACCCAGTACTTC. Full variable domain (rest looked up from reference TRBV5-5 and TRBJ2-5): DAGVTQSPTHLIKTRGQQVTLRCSPISGHKSVSWYQQVLGQGPQFIFQYYEKEERGRGNFPDRFSARQFPNYSSELNVNALLLGDSALYLCASSSRYRDRVVEETQYFGPGTRLLVL.

Ten or more counts support this clonotype. The chain uses TRBV29-1 and TRBJ2-7; D is unclear. Germline V lookup: CDR1 SQVTM, CDR2 ANQGSEA. This CDR3 comprises 15 residues. V lost 3 bases and J lost 5, with 20 bases in between. CDR3 in DNA: TGCAGCGTTGAGATGACTCCGGGCACGCTCGACGAGCAGTACTTC. Translation: CSVEMTPGTLDEQYF.

The chain has TRBV6-5 and TRBJ2-2; 13 bases fit TRBD2. The junction had 4 bases not matched to a gene; V was cut back by 5 bases and J by 4 bases. CDR1 is MNHEY, CDR2 SVGAGI, per germline. CDR3 length: 16 amino acids. The CDR3 DNA follows: TGTGCCAGCAGTGGAACTAGCGGGGGGGCCACCGGGGAGCTGTTTTTT. Translated: CASSGTSGGATGELFF.

The table lists this clonotype with many counts. V is TRBV20-1 and J is TRBJ1-2, with a tentative D call TRBD1 (5 bases). Trimming shortened V by 2 bases and J by 3 bases, and 16 bases separated the two germline ends. The CDR3 covers 15 residues. Germline V gene sequence: CDR1 DFQATT, CDR2 SNEGSKA (reference sequence). The CDR3 nucleotides read TGCAGTGCTAGAAACACTGGGGACGGAGACTATGGCTACACCTTC. Translated, it gives CSARNTGDGDYGYTF.

The rearrangement joins TRBV28 to TRBJ2-2, with D tentatively TRBD1 (6 bases). V gave up 6 bases and J gave up 0 bases, with 11 bases separating them. Germline CDR1 reads MDHEN; CDR2 reads SYDVKM. This CDR3 is built from 15 residues. CDR3 sequence (DNA): TGTGCCAGCAGGGAGGACAGACCGAACACCGGGGAGCTGTTTTTT. Amino acids: CASREDRPNTGELFF.

This clonotype was found a few times. This chain links TRBV6-5 with TRBJ1-1; weak D call: TRBD1 (5 bases). Germline V gene sequence: CDR1 MNHEY, CDR2 SVGAGI. The V gene lost 6 bases and the J gene lost 5 bases, with 13 bases spanning the gap. The CDR3 consists of 13 residues. Here the CDR3 reads CASRRQRQTEAFF. The CDR3 bases are TGTGCCAGCAGGCGACAGCGGCAAACTGAAGCTTTCTTT.

This clonotype was observed at least ten times. The chain is built from TRBV7-2 and TRBJ2-4; D remains ambiguous. This CDR3 has 13 amino acids. The germline V gene encodes CDR1 SGHTA and CDR2 FQGNSA. The germline V and J ends were trimmed by 8 bases and 4 bases, with 12 bases remaining between them. In nucleotides, the CDR3 is TGTGCCAGCTCGACCGACGGGAAAAACATTCAGTACTTC. Its protein is CASSTDGKNIQYF.

In DNA form, the CDR3 reads TGCGCCAGCAGCTCCCGGACAGCAACTAATGAAAAACTGTTTTTT. This codes for CASSSRTATNEKLFF. The chain recombines TRBV5-1 with TRBJ1-4; tentative D call: TRBD1 (6 bases). CDR1 is SGHRS, CDR2 YFSETQ, per germline. V lost 3 bases and J 0 bases, leaving 9 bases between the germline ends. This CDR3 has 15 residues.

V and J are TRBV20-1 and TRBJ2-3; D unclear. There are 11 residues in the CDR3. The germline gives CDR1 DFQATT, CDR2 SNEGSKA (reference sequence). The ends were cut back, 8 bases at V and 5 bases at J, with 11 bases in the middle. CDR3 region: CSPYGQDTQYF. The CDR3 DNA reads TGCAGTCCCTACGGTCAAGATACGCAGTATTTT.

This clonotype was counted at least ten times. This chain joins TRBV7-2 and TRBJ1-6; a possible D gene is TRBD1 (6 bases). V was clipped by 0 bases and J by 3 bases, with 12 bases between them. This CDR3 has 17 residues. Germline CDR1 SGHTA, CDR2 FQGNSA. The CDR3 region has the DNA TGTGCCAGCAGCTTAGCCGGGGGCGCCTTCTATAATTCACCCCTCCACTTT. This translates into CASSLAGGAFYNSPLHF.

This clonotype occurred many times. The chain carries TRBV20-1 and TRBJ2-3; D unclear. Germline V lookup: CDR1 DFQATT, CDR2 SNEGSKA (reference sequence). V gave up 5 bases and J gave up 0 bases, with 12 bases separating them. This CDR3 has 14 amino acids. CDR3 in amino acids: CSAPSSPSTDTQYF. The DNA for the CDR3 is TGCAGTGCTCCGAGCAGTCCTAGCACAGATACGCAGTATTTT.

The chain couples TRBV6-6 to TRBJ2-1; 8 bases line up with TRBD2. Trimming took 4 bases from V and 9 from J; bases not matched to a gene: 11. The germline V gene encodes CDR1 MNHNY and CDR2 SVGAGI (reference sequence). The CDR3 sequence is 15 residues long. DNA of the CDR3: TGTGCCAGCAGTTTTCCCGGGGGGGTCGACATTGAGCAGTTCTTC. This translates into CASSFPGGVDIEQFF.

The genes are TRBV9 and TRBJ2-2; the D gene is possibly TRBD1 (6 bases). Trimming shortened V by 7 bases and J by 3 bases, and 22 bases separated the two germline ends. This CDR3 spans 17 amino acids. Germline V gives CDR1 SGDLS, CDR2 YYNGEE. The CDR3 here is CASLPGPQGRHTGELFF. The CDR3 region has the DNA TGTGCCAGCCTTCCCGGGCCCCAGGGGCGGCACACCGGGGAGCTGTTTTTT.

V usage is TRBV5-4 and J usage is TRBJ1-2; no clear D. The V end lost 0 bases, the J end lost 7 bases, and 19 bases lay between the germline ends. In germline, CDR1 is SGHNT, CDR2 YYREEE (reference sequence). The CDR3 spans 16 residues. The CDR3 DNA reads as TGTGCCAGCAGCTTGGGAGGTGTTCAGAGTGTTGTTGGCTACACCTTC. Its translation is CASSLGGVQSVVGYTF.

This clonotype was seen ten or more times. CDR3 sequence reads: CASSVLAGTGGAGTEAFF. CDR3 nucleotides: TGTGCCAGCAGCGTCCTCGCCGGGACAGGGGGCGCGGGAACTGAAGCTTTCTTT. The V and J genes are TRBV7-2 and TRBJ1-1, with 12 bases matching TRBD1. The ends lost 5 bases at V and 5 bases at J; junction bases unmatched: 15. From germline, CDR1 is SGHTA and CDR2 FQGNSA. The CDR3 spans 18 residues.

The CDR3 is CSVEIGQLTDTQYF. CDR3 sequence (DNA): TGCAGCGTTGAAATAGGGCAGTTGACAGATACGCAGTATTTT. The chain combines TRBV29-1 with TRBJ2-3, with D unresolved. CDR3 size: 14 residues. CDR1 SQVTM and CDR2 ANQGSEA come from the germline V gene. Trimming pared 2 bases from V and 3 bases from J, leaving 12 bases between.

This clonotype was counted many times. The chain couples TRBV7-6 to TRBJ1-1; D uncertain. V was trimmed by 0 bases and J by 0 bases, leaving 14 bases between them. This CDR3 is built from 17 residues. In germline, CDR1 is SGHVS, CDR2 FNYEAQ. The CDR3, as DNA: TGTGCCAGCAGCTTAGCCCAACCGGAACTGATGAACACTGAAGCTTTCTTT. Protein: CASSLAQPELMNTEAFF.

This clonotype was counted many times. The chain carries TRBV10-3 and TRBJ1-1; tentative D call: TRBD1 (6 bases). Trimming took 4 bases from V and 2 from J, leaving 14 bases between them. Germline V gene data show CDR1 as ENHRY and CDR2 as SYGVKD. The CDR3 consists of 15 residues. The CDR3 DNA reads as TGTGCCATCAGTGCCGCACAGGGAAGCAACACTGAAGCTTTCTTT. It is translated as CAISAAQGSNTEAFF.

At least ten counts were recorded for this clonotype. The chain employs TRBV7-2 and TRBJ1-2; D not resolved. Germline V CDR1 and CDR2: SGHTA, FQGNSA. CDR3 length: 13 residues. Trimming removed 1 base at V and 7 bases at J, with 10 bases between. The CDR3 DNA sequence: TGTGCCAGCAGCTTAGAAGGAGACGGTGGCTACACCTTC. It is translated as CASSLEGDGGYTF.

This clonotype was seen at least ten times. This sequence joins TRBV6-5 and TRBJ2-1; TRBD1 aligns across 8 bases. Germline trimming cut 0 bases from V and 3 bases from J; bases unmatched to any gene: 4. The length of the CDR3 is 16 residues. The germline gives CDR1 MNHEY, CDR2 SVGAGI. CDR3 protein: CASSYSMDRDYNEQFF. CDR3 sequence (DNA): TGTGCCAGCAGTTACTCGATGGACAGGGACTACAATGAGCAGTTCTTC.

This clonotype was counted at least ten times. The chain employs TRBV12-3 or TRBV12-4 and TRBJ2-7, with TRBD1 identical over 11 bases. CDR3 size: 15 residues. The V and J ends lost 1 base and 5 bases, in that order; junction bases with no gene match: 4. The CDR3 DNA sequence: TGTGCCAGCAGTTTAGGTTGGACAGGGGGCGACGAGCAGTACTTC. Protein product: CASSLGWTGGDEQYF.

In this sample, this clonotype turned up many times. The chain links TRBV7-9 to TRBJ1-1; D gene unclear. CDR3 length: 16 residues. Trimming left V 0 bases short and J 1 base short, with 12 bases between. Germline CDR1 and CDR2: SEHNR and FQNEAQ (reference sequence). CDR3 loop: CASSLALMRQNTEAFF. CDR3 DNA: TGTGCCAGCAGCTTAGCGCTAATGCGACAGAACACTGAAGCTTTCTTT. The whole variable domain, remainder taken from reference TRBV7-9 and TRBJ1-1, is DTGVSQNPRHKITKRGQNVTFRCDPISEHNRLYWYRQTLGQGPEFLTYFQNEAQLEKSRLLSDRFSAERPKGSFSTLEIQRTEQGDSAMYLCASSLALMRQNTEAFFGQGTRLTVV.

There are many counts of this clonotype. J is TRBJ1-1 and V is TRBV4-2; 11 bases are shared with TRBD1. Germline V lookup: CDR1 LGHNA, CDR2 YNFKEQ. There are 16 residues in the CDR3. The V and J ends lost 4 bases and 4 bases, in that order; junction bases with no gene match: 8. As DNA, the CDR3 is TGTGCCAGCAGCCGCGGACAGGGGGCGCTGAGCACTGAAGCTTTCTTT. Translated: CASSRGQGALSTEAFF.

This clonotype was detected ten times or more. The junction does not match germline at one end; this may be a read error. The chain couples TRBV20-1 to TRBJ2-7, with TRBD1 as a possible D gene (6 bases). This CDR3 is 13 amino acids long. Per the germline V gene, CDR1 is DFQATT and CDR2 is SNEGSKA (reference sequence). The chain's CDR3 is CSARDRVRDIVGF. For the CDR3, the DNA is TGCAGTGCTAGAGATAGGGTCCGGGACATAGTAGGCTTC.

This clonotype was seen at least ten times. CDR3 region: CASSLAGFAFF. The DNA for the CDR3 is TGTGCCAGCAGCTTAGCCGGGTTCGCTTTCTTT. The V and J genes are TRBV7-9 and TRBJ1-1; D ambiguous. The CDR3 sequence is 11 residues long. CDR1 is SEHNR, CDR2 FQNEAQ, per germline (reference sequence). The V end lost 0 bases, the J end lost 11 bases, and 7 bases lay between the germline ends.

This clonotype was detected many times. The gene calls are TRBV6-6 and TRBJ1-3, with D possibly matching TRBD1 (6 bases). The CDR3 consists of 17 residues. In germline, CDR1 is MNHNY, CDR2 SVGAGI (reference sequence). Trimming removed 7 bases from V and 0 bases from J, with 19 bases in between. DNA of the CDR3: TGTGCCAGCAATCCCACGAGGACAGCCTCCTCTGGAAACACCATATATTTT. Protein sequence: CASNPTRTASSGNTIYF.